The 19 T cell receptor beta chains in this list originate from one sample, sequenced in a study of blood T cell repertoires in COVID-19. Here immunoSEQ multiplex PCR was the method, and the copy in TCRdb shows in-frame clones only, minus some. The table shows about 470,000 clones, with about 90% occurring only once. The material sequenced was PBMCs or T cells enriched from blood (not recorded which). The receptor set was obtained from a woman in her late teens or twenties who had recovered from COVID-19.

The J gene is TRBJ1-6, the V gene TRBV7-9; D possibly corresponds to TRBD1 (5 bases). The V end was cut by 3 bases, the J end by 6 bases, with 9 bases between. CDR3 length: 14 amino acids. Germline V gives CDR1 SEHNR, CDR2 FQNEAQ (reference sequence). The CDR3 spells CASSFNRGNSPLHF. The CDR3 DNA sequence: TGTGCCAGCAGCTTCAATAGGGGTAATTCACCCCTCCACTTT.

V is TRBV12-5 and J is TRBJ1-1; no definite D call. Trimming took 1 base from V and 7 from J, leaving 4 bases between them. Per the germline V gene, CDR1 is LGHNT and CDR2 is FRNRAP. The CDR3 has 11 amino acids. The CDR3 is CASGLGLEAFF. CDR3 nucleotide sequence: TGTGCTAGTGGTTTGGGGCTTGAAGCTTTCTTT.

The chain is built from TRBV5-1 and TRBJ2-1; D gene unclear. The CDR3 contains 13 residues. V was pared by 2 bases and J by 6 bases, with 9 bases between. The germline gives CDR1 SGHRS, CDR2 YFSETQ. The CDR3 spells CASSFDPTNEQFF. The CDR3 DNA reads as TGCGCCAGCAGCTTCGATCCTACCAATGAGCAGTTCTTC.

CDR3 loop: CASRDSRDRDEKLFF. CDR3 sequence (DNA): TGCGCCAGCAGAGACTCCCGGGACAGGGATGAAAAACTGTTTTTT. The chain carries TRBV10-1 and TRBJ1-4; 9 nucleotides align to TRBD1. The CDR3 is 15 residues long. The V gene's germline CDR1 is WNHNN and CDR2 SYGVQD (reference sequence). V was clipped by 6 bases and J by 6 bases; unmatched bases: 8.

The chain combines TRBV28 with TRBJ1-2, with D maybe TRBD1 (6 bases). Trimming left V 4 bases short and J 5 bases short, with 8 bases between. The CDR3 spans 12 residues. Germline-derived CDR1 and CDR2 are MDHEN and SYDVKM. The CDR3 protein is CASSYGQYGYTF. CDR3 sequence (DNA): TGTGCCAGCAGTTACGGACAGTATGGCTACACCTTC.

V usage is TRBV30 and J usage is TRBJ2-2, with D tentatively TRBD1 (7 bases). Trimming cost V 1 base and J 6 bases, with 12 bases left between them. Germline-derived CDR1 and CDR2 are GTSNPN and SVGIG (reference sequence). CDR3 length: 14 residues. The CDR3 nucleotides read TGTGCCTGGAGTGAGGGCAGGGGGGCCGGGGAGCTGTTTTTT. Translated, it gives CAWSEGRGAGELFF.

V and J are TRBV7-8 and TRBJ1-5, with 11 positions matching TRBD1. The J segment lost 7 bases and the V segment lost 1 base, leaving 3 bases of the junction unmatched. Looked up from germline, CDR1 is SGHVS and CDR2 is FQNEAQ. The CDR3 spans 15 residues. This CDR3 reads CASSLGTGGGQPQHF. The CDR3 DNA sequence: TGTGCCAGCAGCTTAGGGACAGGGGGCGGGCAGCCCCAGCATTTT.

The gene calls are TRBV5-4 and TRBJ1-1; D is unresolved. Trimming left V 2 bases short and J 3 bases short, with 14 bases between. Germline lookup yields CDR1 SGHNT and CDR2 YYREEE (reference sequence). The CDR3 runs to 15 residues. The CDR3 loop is CASSFEFRRDTEAFF. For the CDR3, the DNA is TGTGCCAGCAGCTTTGAGTTCCGCCGGGACACTGAAGCTTTCTTT.

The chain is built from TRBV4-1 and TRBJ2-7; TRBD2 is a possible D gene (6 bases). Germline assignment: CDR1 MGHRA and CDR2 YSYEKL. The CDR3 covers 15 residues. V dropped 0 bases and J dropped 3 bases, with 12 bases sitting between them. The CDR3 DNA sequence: TGCGCCAGCAGCCAAGAAACGGAGGGCTTCTACGAGCAGTACTTC. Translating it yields CASSQETEGFYEQYF.

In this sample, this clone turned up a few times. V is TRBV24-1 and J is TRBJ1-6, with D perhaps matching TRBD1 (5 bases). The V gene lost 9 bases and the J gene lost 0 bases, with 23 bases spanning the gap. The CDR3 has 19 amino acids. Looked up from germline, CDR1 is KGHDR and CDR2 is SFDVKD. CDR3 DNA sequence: TGTGCCACCCCTCCCGCGGGGACTAATATAAGCTCCTATAATTCACCCCTCCACTTT. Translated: CATPPAGTNISSYNSPLHF.

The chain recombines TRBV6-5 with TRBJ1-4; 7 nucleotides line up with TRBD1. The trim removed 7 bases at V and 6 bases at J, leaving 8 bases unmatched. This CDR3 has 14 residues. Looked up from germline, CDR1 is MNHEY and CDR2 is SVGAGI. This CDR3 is CASTLQGRYEKLFF. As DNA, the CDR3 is TGTGCCAGCACGTTACAGGGGAGGTATGAAAAACTGTTTTTT.

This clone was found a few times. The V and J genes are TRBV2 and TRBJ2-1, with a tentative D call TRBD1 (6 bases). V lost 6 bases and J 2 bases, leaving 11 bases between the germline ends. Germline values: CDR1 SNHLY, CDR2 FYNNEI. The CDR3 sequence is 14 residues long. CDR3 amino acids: CASRWDKAYNEQFF. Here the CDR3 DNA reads TGTGCCAGCAGATGGGACAAGGCCTACAATGAGCAGTTCTTC.

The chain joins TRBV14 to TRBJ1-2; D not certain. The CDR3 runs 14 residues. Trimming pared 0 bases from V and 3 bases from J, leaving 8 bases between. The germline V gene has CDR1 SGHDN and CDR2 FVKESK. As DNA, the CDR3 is TGTGCCAGCAGCCAAGATTTACGGGACTATGGCTACACCTTC. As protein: CASSQDLRDYGYTF.

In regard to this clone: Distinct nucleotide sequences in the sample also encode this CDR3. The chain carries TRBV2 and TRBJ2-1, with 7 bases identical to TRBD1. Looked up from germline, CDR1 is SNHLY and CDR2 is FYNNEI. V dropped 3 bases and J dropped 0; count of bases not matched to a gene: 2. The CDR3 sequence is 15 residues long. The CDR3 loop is CASSDGDSSYNEQFF. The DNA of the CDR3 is TGTGCCAGCAGTGATGGGGACAGCTCCTACAATGAGCAGTTCTTC.

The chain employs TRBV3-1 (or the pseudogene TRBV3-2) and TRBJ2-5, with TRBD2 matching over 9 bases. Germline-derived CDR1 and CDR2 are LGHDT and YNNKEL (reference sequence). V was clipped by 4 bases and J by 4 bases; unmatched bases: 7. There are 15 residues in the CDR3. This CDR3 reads CASSPLAGMGETQYF. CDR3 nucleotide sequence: TGTGCCAGCAGCCCTCTAGCGGGGATGGGAGAGACCCAGTACTTC.

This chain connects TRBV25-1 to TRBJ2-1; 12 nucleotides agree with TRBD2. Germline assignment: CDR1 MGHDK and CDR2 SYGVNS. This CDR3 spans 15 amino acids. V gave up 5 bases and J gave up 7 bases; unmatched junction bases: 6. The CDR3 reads CASSPLAGGTNEQFF. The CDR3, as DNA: TGTGCCAGCAGTCCTCTAGCGGGGGGGACAAATGAGCAGTTCTTC. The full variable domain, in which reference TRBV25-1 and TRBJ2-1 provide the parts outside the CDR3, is EADIYQTPRYLVIGTGKKITLECSQTMGHDKMYWYQQDPGMELHLIHYSYGVNSTEKGDLSSESTVSRIRTEHFPLTLESARPSHTSQYLCASSPLAGGTNEQFFGPGTRLTVL.

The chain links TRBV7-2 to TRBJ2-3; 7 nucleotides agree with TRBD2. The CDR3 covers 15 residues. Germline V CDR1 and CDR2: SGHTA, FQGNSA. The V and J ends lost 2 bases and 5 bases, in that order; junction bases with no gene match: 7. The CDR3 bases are TGTGCCAGCAGCTTACGAGCGGGGTCTGAAGATACGCAGTATTTT. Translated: CASSLRAGSEDTQYF.

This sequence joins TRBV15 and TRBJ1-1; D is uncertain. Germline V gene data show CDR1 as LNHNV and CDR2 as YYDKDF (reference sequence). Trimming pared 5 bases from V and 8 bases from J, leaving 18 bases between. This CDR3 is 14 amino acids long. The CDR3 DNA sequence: TGTGCCACCAGCCCTCTCCGAGGCTCCCCGGAAGCTTTCTTT. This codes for CATSPLRGSPEAFF.

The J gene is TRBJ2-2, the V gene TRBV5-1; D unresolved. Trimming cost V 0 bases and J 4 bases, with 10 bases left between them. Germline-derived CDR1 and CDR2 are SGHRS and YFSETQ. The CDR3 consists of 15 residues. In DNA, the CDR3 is TGCGCCAGCAGCTTGGGCCACTACCCCACCGGGGAGCTGTTTTTT. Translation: CASSLGHYPTGELFF.